This entry lists 30 T cell receptor beta chains sequenced from one sample in a study of T cell responses to AZD1222 COVID-19 vaccine (dated by TCRdb to the early 2020s). This specimen's time point label, interpreted: about 28 days (+/-7) after the second vaccine dose. The sample's treatment or condition, from its label and the paper: meningococcal conjugate vaccine given as trial control. The library was produced with the immunoSEQ multiplex PCR assay. TCRdb mirrors the immuneACCESS table, restricted to in-frame sequences. Some clones are absent from its copies; in checked studies, under half trace to an unresolved V gene, and the reason for the others is unknown. This sample has 200,000 to 250,000 clones in its table, and roughly 94% of those were observed once. The ten top clones hold 1.7% of the sample. The specimen was peripheral blood, collected 28 days after the second dose of the MenACWY control vaccine. These receptor sequences come from an adult who received the MenACWY meningococcal vaccine as a control.

The V gene is TRBV30, the J gene TRBJ1-3; TRBD1 might be the D (5 bases). V lost 4 bases to trimming and J lost 9 bases, with 22 bases between them. The CDR3 totals 15 residues. Germline V gene sequence: CDR1 GTSNPN, CDR2 SVGIG (reference sequence). The CDR3 DNA follows: TGTGCCTGGACTCTTCCGACGGGACTCTGGAGCACCATATATTTT. Translation: CAWTLPTGLWSTIYF. Full variable domain (missing parts from reference TRBV30 and TRBJ1-3): SQTIHQWPATLVQPVGSPLSLECTVEGTSNPNLYWYRQAAGRGLQLLFYSVGIGQISSEVPQNLSASRPQDRQFILSSKKLLLSDSGFYLCAWTLPTGLWSTIYFGEGSWLTVV.

The chain recombines TRBV5-8 with TRBJ2-1, with 7 bases that match TRBD2. Trimming removed 7 bases from V and 9 bases from J; junction bases left unmatched: 10. Germline CDR1 and CDR2: SGHTS and YDEGEE. CDR3 length: 13 amino acids. Here the CDR3 DNA reads TGTGCCAGCGTACCCGGGAGGTCGCGTGAGCAGTTCTTC. The encoded protein is CASVPGRSREQFF.

This chain connects TRBV7-2 to TRBJ2-4; D is possibly TRBD2 (6 bases). The V and J ends lost 3 bases and 7 bases respectively, with 10 bases between them. Germline CDR1 reads SGHTA; CDR2 reads FQGNSA. CDR3 length: 13 amino acids. This CDR3 reads CASSLAGGNIQYF. CDR3 DNA: TGTGCCAGCAGCTTGGCCGGAGGGAACATTCAGTACTTC.

V gene TRBV7-6 combines with J gene TRBJ1-2; D gene unclear. This CDR3 contains 18 residues. V lost 1 base and J 2 bases, leaving 20 bases between the germline ends. The germline CDR1 and CDR2 sequences are SGHVS and FNYEAQ. CDR3 in DNA: TGTGCCAGCAGCTTAGAGATTGGTGGTGACGGACCGAACTATGGCTACACCTTC. Translated: CASSLEIGGDGPNYGYTF.

The V and J genes are TRBV30 and TRBJ1-1, with TRBD1 matching over 9 bases. Germline V gives CDR1 GTSNPN, CDR2 SVGIG (reference sequence). The V and J ends lost 0 bases and 0 bases, in that order; junction bases with no gene match: 2. The CDR3 length is 15 residues. The CDR3 spells CAWSVRDRVNTEAFF. The CDR3 DNA sequence: TGTGCCTGGAGTGTACGGGACAGGGTGAACACTGAAGCTTTCTTT.

The chain recombines TRBV9 with TRBJ1-2; the match to TRBD1 covers 11 bases. The V gene end was trimmed by 3 bases and the J gene end by 3 bases; junction bases not matched to a gene: 10. Germline V gene lookup returns CDR1 SGDLS and CDR2 YYNGEE. The CDR3 sequence is 17 residues long. The CDR3 region has the DNA TGTGCCAGCAGCGGCTGGACAGGGGGCTCTGGGGACTATGGCTACACCTTC. It translates to CASSGWTGGSGDYGYTF.

J is TRBJ1-1 and V is TRBV3-1 (or the pseudogene TRBV3-2); perhaps TRBD1 as D (6 bases). The CDR3 contains 14 residues. The germline V and J ends were trimmed by 4 bases and 11 bases, with 20 bases remaining between them. Germline values: CDR1 LGHDT, CDR2 YNNKEL (reference sequence). The CDR3 region is CASSPMSQGPGAFF. As DNA, the CDR3 is TGTGCCAGCAGCCCCATGTCACAGGGCCCAGGTGCTTTCTTT.

The rearrangement links TRBV29-1 to TRBJ2-3; D may be TRBD1 or TRBD2 (5 bases each). The ends were cut back, 6 bases at V and 6 bases at J, with 16 bases in the middle. CDR3 length: 13 residues. CDR1 is SQVTM, CDR2 ANQGSEA, per germline. The CDR3 is CSVRWMGVDTQYF. In nucleotides, the CDR3 is TGCAGCGTCCGATGGATGGGGGTGGATACGCAGTATTTT.

The chain employs TRBV6-2 or TRBV6-3 and TRBJ2-7; D possibly corresponds to TRBD2 (6 bases). V was shortened by 5 bases and J by 1 base, with 18 bases between the two germline ends. Germline V gene sequence: CDR1 MNHEY, CDR2 SVGEGT. The CDR3 spans 16 residues. The CDR3 DNA reads as TGTGCCAGCAGTGCCCTTGGGCGGGGTGAGTCCTACGAGCAGTACTTC. Its translation is CASSALGRGESYEQYF.

This sequence joins TRBV30 and TRBJ2-1; tentatively, D is TRBD1 (6 bases). The CDR3 contains 15 residues. CDR1 GTSNPN and CDR2 SVGIG come from the germline V gene (reference sequence). V was clipped by 3 bases and J by 1 base, with 13 bases between them. Written as DNA, the CDR3 is TGTGCCTGGAGATTGGGGGCGGCTTCCTACAATGAGCAGTTCTTC. It translates to CAWRLGAASYNEQFF.

The gene calls are TRBV30 and TRBJ2-1; tentatively, D is TRBD1 or TRBD2 (5 bases each). This CDR3 comprises 14 residues. Germline lookup yields CDR1 GTSNPN and CDR2 SVGIG (reference sequence). With 1 base removed from V and 8 bases from J, the gap between germline ends came to 15 bases. The CDR3, as DNA: TGTGCCTGGAGTGAAGTTGGGGGTTTGGATGAGCAGTTCTTC. Translating gives CAWSEVGGLDEQFF.

This sequence joins TRBV4-1 and TRBJ2-2, with D possibly being TRBD1 (5 bases). This CDR3 comprises 16 residues. CDR1 and CDR2 (germline): MGHRA, YSYEKL. V was cut by 2 bases and J by 3 bases, with 13 bases left in between. The CDR3, as DNA: TGCGCCAGCAGCCAACTCAGGGTATCGGACACCGGGGAGCTGTTTTTT. Its translation: CASSQLRVSDTGELFF.

The V call is TRBV24-1, the J call TRBJ1-2, with D unclear. The CDR3 contains 11 residues. The V and J ends lost 0 bases and 8 bases respectively, with 3 bases between them. Germline CDR1 reads KGHDR; CDR2 reads SFDVKD. CDR3 nucleotide sequence: TGTGCCACCAGTGATTTGGAGGGCTACACCTTC. This codes for CATSDLEGYTF.

Only one count was recorded for this clone. The rearrangement joins TRBV9 to TRBJ1-5, with 11 bases fitting TRBD1. Looked up from germline, CDR1 is SGDLS and CDR2 is YYNGEE. This CDR3 is built from 14 residues. V lost 4 bases to trimming and J lost 7 bases; unmatched junction nucleotides: 4. Here the CDR3 reads CASSPGDRGQPQHF. The CDR3 bases are TGTGCCAGCAGCCCGGGGGACAGGGGGCAGCCCCAGCATTTT.

The chain has TRBV5-8 and TRBJ1-3, with TRBD1 matching over 9 bases. The CDR3 consists of 18 residues. Germline V CDR1 and CDR2: SGHTS, YDEGEE. V dropped 3 bases and J dropped 1; count of bases not matched to a gene: 11. CDR3 in amino acids: CASSSSGTGLGSGNTIYF. CDR3 coding DNA: TGTGCCAGCAGCTCCTCCGGGACAGGGCTCGGTTCTGGAAACACCATATATTTT.

The rearrangement joins TRBV27 to TRBJ2-3, with 9 bases fitting TRBD2. Germline V lookup: CDR1 MNHEY, CDR2 SMNVEV (reference sequence). Trimming removed 0 bases from V and 3 bases from J; junction bases left unmatched: 4. This CDR3 contains 16 residues. CDR3: CASSLSASGVTDTQYF. The DNA of the CDR3 is TGTGCCAGCAGTTTATCGGCTAGCGGGGTGACAGATACGCAGTATTTT.

V is TRBV13 and J is TRBJ2-3; 10 bases are shared with TRBD2. CDR3 length: 16 amino acids. The germline CDR1 and CDR2 sequences are PRHDT and FYEKMQ (reference sequence). Trimming took 5 bases from V and 6 from J; bases not matched to a gene: 11. The chain's CDR3 is CASSHGLADVTDTQYF. CDR3 coding DNA: TGTGCCAGCAGCCACGGACTAGCGGACGTAACTGATACGCAGTATTTT.

V gene TRBV27 combines with J gene TRBJ2-3; 12 bases line up with TRBD2. The CDR3 is 16 amino acids. V was pared by 2 bases and J by 3 bases, with 3 bases of the junction left unmatched. The germline V gene has CDR1 MNHEY and CDR2 SMNVEV (reference sequence). CDR3 sequence: CASSLATSGGTDTQYF. The DNA for the CDR3 is TGTGCCAGCAGTTTAGCGACTAGCGGGGGAACAGATACGCAGTATTTT.

V usage is TRBV29-1 and J usage is TRBJ2-7, with 9 positions matching TRBD1. Losses at the gene ends were 8 bases for V and 3 bases for J; bases not matched to a gene: 5. The CDR3 spans 12 residues. Germline lookup yields CDR1 SQVTM and CDR2 ANQGSEA. CDR3: CSIRTGVYEQYF. In DNA, the CDR3 is TGCAGCATAAGGACAGGGGTCTACGAGCAGTACTTC.

The chain has TRBV5-1 and TRBJ2-2; tentative D call: TRBD2 (7 bases). This CDR3 has 16 residues. Trimming stripped 6 bases from V and 5 bases from J, with 20 bases between. Germline values: CDR1 SGHRS, CDR2 YFSETQ. As DNA, the CDR3 is TGCGCCAGCACCCCAGGAGGGGGGGCCTCAACCGGGGAGCTGTTTTTT. Its translation: CASTPGGGASTGELFF.

J is TRBJ2-7 and V is TRBV10-1; no definite D call. This CDR3 is built from 14 residues. Germline V gives CDR1 WNHNN, CDR2 SYGVQD (reference sequence). V lost 0 bases and J lost 4, with 10 bases in between. CDR3 in DNA: TGCGCCAGCAGTGAGTCGTGGACCCCTTACGAGCAGTACTTC. Residues: CASSESWTPYEQYF.

With respect to this clone: Other DNA sequences in this sample translate to the same CDR3. This sequence joins TRBV28 and TRBJ1-3; no firm D call. This CDR3 has 11 residues. V gave up 4 bases and J gave up 2 bases, with 0 bases separating them. Germline V gives CDR1 MDHEN, CDR2 SYDVKM. The CDR3 loop is CASSSGNTIYF. The CDR3 DNA reads TGTGCCAGCAGTTCTGGAAACACCATATATTTT. The entire variable domain, with the rest obtained from reference TRBV28 and TRBJ1-3, is as follows: DVKVTQSSRYLVKRTGEKVFLECVQDMDHENMFWYRQDPGLGLRLIYFSYDVKMKEKGDIPEGYSVSREKKERFSLILESASTNQTSMYLCASSSGNTIYFGEGSWLTVV.

The chain employs TRBV7-2 and TRBJ1-2; D is unresolved. The CDR3 totals 13 residues. In germline, CDR1 is SGHTA, CDR2 FQGNSA. V gave up 1 base and J gave up 0 bases, with 3 bases separating them. The CDR3 loop reads CASSLDTNYGYTF. DNA for the CDR3: TGTGCCAGCAGCTTAGACACTAACTATGGCTACACCTTC.

In the case of this clone: Within the sample, other DNA sequences also encode this same CDR3. The chain carries TRBV5-5 and TRBJ2-3; D is possibly TRBD1 (5 bases). Trimming shortened V by 0 bases and J by 3 bases, and 8 bases separated the two germline ends. The germline CDR1 and CDR2 sequences are SGHKS and YYEKEE (reference sequence). The CDR3 runs 14 residues. CDR3 nucleotides: TGTGCCAGCAGCTTGGTCCAGGGAACAGATACGCAGTATTTT. It specifies CASSLVQGTDTQYF.

The J gene is TRBJ1-4, the V gene TRBV5-1, with D unclear. Germline CDR1 reads SGHRS; CDR2 reads YFSETQ. CDR3 length equals 16 residues. With 0 bases removed from V and 5 bases from J, the gap between germline ends came to 14 bases. The CDR3, as DNA: TGCGCCAGCAGCTTGGGATTTCAGAACCCAAATGAAAAACTGTTTTTT. This gives the protein CASSLGFQNPNEKLFF.

This rearrangement joins TRBV7-6 to TRBJ2-1, with 8 bases aligning to TRBD1. This CDR3 contains 16 residues. Trimming at V came to 5 bases and at J to 1 base, leaving 7 bases not matched to a gene. Germline CDR1 is SGHVS and CDR2 is FNYEAQ. This CDR3 is CASSIGQGSSYNEQFF. CDR3 nucleotides: TGTGCCAGCAGCATCGGACAGGGTAGTTCCTACAATGAGCAGTTCTTC. The whole variable domain, remainder taken from reference TRBV7-6 and TRBJ2-1, is GAGVSQSPRYKVTKRGQDVALRCDPISGHVSLYWYRQALGQGPEFLTYFNYEAQQDKSGLPNDRFSAERPEGSISTLTIQRTEQRDSAMYRCASSIGQGSSYNEQFFGPGTRLTVL.

The chain couples TRBV15 to TRBJ2-1; D is possibly TRBD1 (5 bases). Trimming took off 0 bases at V and 9 bases at J, with 21 bases between the two ends. This CDR3 comprises 17 residues. Germline V gene lookup returns CDR1 LNHNV and CDR2 YYDKDF (reference sequence). In nucleotides, the CDR3 is TGTGCCACCAGCAGAGATCTTACCAGGGTGGGCTTAGGTGAGCAGTTCTTC. Its translation: CATSRDLTRVGLGEQFF.

The chain uses TRBV9 and TRBJ1-6; the match to TRBD1 covers 7 bases. J lost 7 bases, V lost 3 bases, and 7 bases had no gene match. CDR1 is SGDLS and CDR2 is YYNGEE in the germline V gene. The CDR3 is 15 residues long. For the CDR3, the DNA is TGTGCCAGCAGCGAAGCCGGGACAGCCAATTCACCCCTCCACTTT. It translates to CASSEAGTANSPLHF.

The table lists this clone with a count of one. The chain has TRBV4-1 and TRBJ1-5; D unresolved. Germline V gene lookup returns CDR1 MGHRA and CDR2 YSYEKL. The germline V and J ends were trimmed by 2 bases and 2 bases, with 16 bases remaining between them. CDR3 length: 17 residues. Written as DNA, the CDR3 is TGCGCCAGCAGCCAAACTAAGGTGGAAGGACGCAATCAGCCCCAGCATTTT. This codes for CASSQTKVEGRNQPQHF.

This chain joins TRBV7-9 and TRBJ2-1; the match to TRBD2 covers 8 bases. Losses at the gene ends were 5 bases for V and 4 bases for J; bases not matched to a gene: 7. Per the germline V gene, CDR1 is SEHNR and CDR2 is FQNEAQ (reference sequence). The CDR3 is 15 amino acids. CDR3 region: CASSPPGGRYNEQFF. CDR3 bases: TGTGCCAGCAGCCCTCCGGGGGGGCGATACAATGAGCAGTTCTTC. The whole variable domain, filled in from reference TRBV7-9 and TRBJ2-1, reads DTGVSQNPRHKITKRGQNVTFRCDPISEHNRLYWYRQTLGQGPEFLTYFQNEAQLEKSRLLSDRFSAERPKGSFSTLEIQRTEQGDSAMYLCASSPPGGRYNEQFFGPGTRLTVL.